These T cell receptor beta chains were read from a single sample in a study of T-cell reconstitution after alpha-beta-depleted transplantation in children. MiXCR, run by TCRdb on the PCR reads, gives a single entry per CDR3 protein. The sample includes 150,000 to 200,000 distinct CDR3 sequences, around 10% of them seen just once. The source was PBMCs, collected before TCRalphabeta/CD19-depleted stem cell transplant. The receptors shown here come from a boy aged 2-9 years with acute myeloid leukemia, due to receive a stem cell transplant. Each CDR3 is given with its conserved first and last residue. A D gene is named only where the DNA matches it firmly. Only some rows state a clone size, as once, few, many or a class for expanded clones.

D gene,clone size,V gene,J gene,CDR3 DNA,CDR3 protein
TRBD1,many,TRBV29-1,TRBJ2-5,TGCAGCGTAGGGACAGGGGGCTCTCGGGAGACCCAGTACTTC,CSVGTGGSRETQYF
TRBD2,many,TRBV20-1,TRBJ2-3,TGCAGTGCTAGAGGGGATGCGGCGGGAGGTTTAACAGATACGCAGTATTTT,CSARGDAAGGLTDTQYF
TRBD1,many,TRBV6-1,TRBJ1-5,TGTGCCAGCAGCGATGGACAGGGTGGGGGTCAGCCCCAGCATTTT,CASSDGQGGGQPQHF
-,-,TRBV11-2,TRBJ2-7,TGTGCCAGCAGCAGAGGGGGGGCCCAGACCTACGAGCAGTACTTC,CASSRGGAQTYEQYF
TRBD2,many,TRBV6-5,TRBJ2-5,TGTGCCAGCAGTTACTCGCCGGGGGGAGAGACCCAGTACTTC,CASSYSPGGETQYF
TRBD1,many,TRBV11-2,TRBJ2-2,TGTGCCAGCAGCTCAATGCCGGGACAGGGGGCGCCGGCGAACACCGGGGAGCTGTTTTTT,CASSSMPGQGAPANTGELFF
TRBD2,many,TRBV5-1,TRBJ2-2,TGCGCCAGCAGCTTGGGGGCTAGCGGTGCCAACACCGGGGAGCTGTTTTTT,CASSLGASGANTGELFF
-,many,TRBV15,TRBJ2-5,TGTGCCACCAGCAGAGCCAGGGGGAGGAGGGAGACCCAGTACTTC,CATSRARGRRETQYF
TRBD1,many,TRBV20-1,TRBJ1-5,TGCAGTGCTACACAGGGGGAGAGTAGCAATCAGCCCCAGCATTTT,CSATQGESSNQPQHF
-,many,TRBV5-1,TRBJ1-1,TGCGCCAGCAGCTTGGGTGGGAGCACTGAAGCTTTCTTT,CASSLGGSTEAFF
-,many,TRBV3-1,TRBJ1-6,TGTGCCAGCAGCCAAGAGCCAGTGAGAGATTCACCCCTCCACTTT,CASSQEPVRDSPLHF
-,many,TRBV5-6,TRBJ2-3,TGTGCCAGCAGCTTGGGGCAGCGCACAGATACGCAGTATTTT,CASSLGQRTDTQYF
TRBD1,many,TRBV5-1,TRBJ2-2,TGCCCCAGCAGCCCACAGGGGGTCACCGGGGAGCTGTTTTTT,CPSSPQGVTGELFF
TRBD1,many,TRBV24-1,TRBJ2-6,TGTGCCACCAGTGGGACAGGGGGACGCTCTGGGGCCAACGTCCTGACTTTC,CATSGTGGRSGANVLTF
-,many,TRBV28,TRBJ1-2,TGTGCCAGCAGCTCCGACACAAACTATGGCTACACCTTC,CASSSDTNYGYTF
-,many,TRBV30,TRBJ2-1,TGTGCCTGGAGTGGCCTAGCCACCTACAATGAGCAGTTCTTC,CAWSGLATYNEQFF
TRBD1,once,TRBV6-1,TRBJ2-2,TGCATCAGCAGTGAAAATCACGGGGCAGGGGGTACGAACACCGGGGAGCTGTTTTTT,CISSENHGAGGTNTGELFF
-,many,TRBV20-1,TRBJ2-5,TGCAGTGCGAGACAGGCAGCGACCCAGTACTTC,CSARQAATQYF
-,many,TRBV18,TRBJ2-1,TGTGCCAGCTCACATCCTAGCCGCAATGAGCAGTTCTTC,CASSHPSRNEQFF
-,many,TRBV20-1,TRBJ2-5,TGCAGTGCTAGATCGAGCGCACTCCAAGAGACCCAGTACTTC,CSARSSALQETQYF
TRBD1,many,TRBV6-1,TRBJ2-5,TGTGCCAGCAGTGACCCGGGACAGGAAGAGACCCAGTACTTC,CASSDPGQEETQYF
TRBD2,many,TRBV7-8,TRBJ2-1,TGTGCCAGCAGCTCCCCCCGGGTAGCGGGAAGAACGGAGCAGTTCTTC,CASSSPRVAGRTEQFF
-,many,TRBV12-3/TRBV12-4,TRBJ1-1,TGTGCCAGCAGTTTAACAGGGAGGAACACTGAAGCTTTCTTT,CASSLTGRNTEAFF
-,many,TRBV12-3/TRBV12-4,TRBJ1-2,TGTGCCAGCAGTCTTAGGACCTATGGCTACACCTTC,CASSLRTYGYTF
-,many,TRBV7-2,TRBJ2-3,TGTGCCAGCAGCTTCGTAGGAGGGTTTACAGATACGCAGTATTTT,CASSFVGGFTDTQYF
TRBD1,-,TRBV20-1,TRBJ1-5,TGCAGTGCTAGAGATCCGGGCACAGGGGTCAATCAGCCCCAGCATTTT,CSARDPGTGVNQPQHF
-,many,TRBV5-6,TRBJ2-1,TGTGCCAGCAGCTCCATAAATGAGCAGTTCTTC,CASSSINEQFF
-,many,TRBV5-1,TRBJ2-1,TGCGCCAGCAGCGGGGTCTCATTGAATGAGCAGTTCTTC,CASSGVSLNEQFF
-,-,TRBV2,TRBJ2-7,TGTGCCAGCAGGGGGAAGACAGCAAGCTACGAGCAGTACTTC,CASRGKTASYEQYF
-,many,TRBV19,TRBJ1-1,TGTGCCAGTAGTAAGGACGGCCGCGGGACTGAAGCTTTCTTT,CASSKDGRGTEAFF
-,many,TRBV12-3/TRBV12-4,TRBJ1-2,TGTGCCAGTTCCATCGACAGACATGGCTACACCTTC,CASSIDRHGYTF
-,many,TRBV9,TRBJ1-3,TGTGCCAGCAGCGTCGGTTCATTCTCTGGAAACACCATATATTTT,CASSVGSFSGNTIYF
-,many,TRBV29-1,TRBJ2-5,TGCAGCGTGGGGAGACAGACCCAAGAGACCCAGTACTTC,CSVGRQTQETQYF
-,many,TRBV7-9,TRBJ2-5,TGTGCCAGCAGCTTACGCGCGGGTAGCCAAGAGACCCAGTACTTC,CASSLRAGSQETQYF
-,-,TRBV7-2,TRBJ2-3,TGTGCCAGCAGCCAGCTCGGAGGCCTTCCCGATACGCAGTATTTT,CASSQLGGLPDTQYF
-,many,TRBV20-1,TRBJ2-4,TGCAGTGCTGAAGGCCTCGCCAAAAACATTCAGTACTTC,CSAEGLAKNIQYF
-,many,TRBV5-6,TRBJ1-5,TGTGCCAGCAGCGGGGGGCAGAGCAATCAGCCCCAGCATTTT,CASSGGQSNQPQHF
-,many,TRBV6-5,TRBJ2-5,TGTGCCAGCAGTTTCGCGTACCAAGAGACCCAGTACTTC,CASSFAYQETQYF
TRBD1,many,TRBV28,TRBJ1-5,TGTGCCAGCAGACCCATCAGGGGGCTCAATCAGCCCCAGCATTTT,CASRPIRGLNQPQHF
-,many,TRBV10-1,TRBJ2-3,TGCGCCAGCAGTGAGTCGGGGCGCCCAGATACGCAGTATTTT,CASSESGRPDTQYF
TRBD1,many,TRBV29-1,TRBJ1-5,TGCAGCGTTGGCAGGGGGCTCAATCAGCCCCAGCATTTT,CSVGRGLNQPQHF
TRBD1,many,TRBV3-1,TRBJ2-6,TGTGCCAGCAGCCTTGGACAGGGGATTTCAACTTGGGGGGCCAACGTCCTGACTTTC,CASSLGQGISTWGANVLTF
-,many,TRBV28,TRBJ2-1,TGTGCCAGCAGTTCCCCCCCCGGTTACAATGAGCAGTTCTTC,CASSSPPGYNEQFF
TRBD2,many,TRBV12-3/TRBV12-4,TRBJ2-1,TGTGCCAGCGGGAGGGCCGTCAGTGAGCAGTTCTTC,CASGRAVSEQFF
TRBD2,many,TRBV29-1,TRBJ2-3,TGCAGCGTTGACCTTGGTACTAGCGAGACAGATACGCAGTATTTT,CSVDLGTSETDTQYF
TRBD2,many,TRBV20-1,TRBJ2-5,TGCAGTGCTAGAAGCCCTAGCGGGAAACAAGATACCCAGTACTTC,CSARSPSGKQDTQYF
-,many,TRBV5-5,TRBJ2-3,TGTGCCAGCAGTCCGGCCGGGCCCCGGGGGATGGATACGCAGTATTTT,CASSPAGPRGMDTQYF
-,many,TRBV20-1,TRBJ2-3,TGCAGTGCTAGAGAAGGAGAAAGGGACCTCGGCACAGATACGCAGTATTTT,CSAREGERDLGTDTQYF
TRBD1,many,TRBV5-1,TRBJ1-2,TGCGCCAGCAGCTTGGGGACAGGGTCCTATGGCTACACCTTC,CASSLGTGSYGYTF
-,many,TRBV18,TRBJ2-5,TGTGCCAGCTCACCAGGGGAAGAGACCCAGTACTTC,CASSPGEETQYF
-,many,TRBV5-1,TRBJ2-1,TGCGCCAGCAGCTTGTCTCCGGGAAACAATGAGCAGTTCTTC,CASSLSPGNNEQFF
TRBD2,many,TRBV7-2,TRBJ2-5,TGTGCCAGCAGCTTAAGTGGGGGCGGGGGGGCCTATGAGACCCAGTACTTC,CASSLSGGGGAYETQYF
-,many,TRBV5-4,TRBJ2-5,TGTGCCAGCAGCTTTTCCCAGGGGCAAGAGACCCAGTACTTC,CASSFSQGQETQYF